This is a list of T cell receptor beta chains from one sample in a study of blood T cell repertoires in COVID-19. TCRdb's table, derived via immunoSEQ multiplex PCR, lists solely in-frame clones and lacks some. Here the sample spans just over 300,000 clones, around 91% being singletons. The specimen was PBMCs or T cells enriched from blood (not recorded which). These receptors all come from a young woman with acute COVID-19. Both conserved end residues are part of each CDR3. A D gene is named only where the DNA matches it firmly. The size field is filled for only some rows; it gives once, few, many or a size class.

cdr3_nt,cdr3_aa,j_call,clone_size,cdr3_length,d_call,v_call
TGTGCCAGCAGCCAAGATTTGGGGCGGGGCCGGGAGCAGTACTTC,CASSQDLGRGREQYF,TRBJ2-7,-,15,-,TRBV3-1/TRBV3-2
TGCGCCAGCAGCTGGGCGACTAGCGGGACACCCTACGAGCAGTACTTC,CASSWATSGTPYEQYF,TRBJ2-7,-,16,TRBD2,TRBV5-1
TGTGCCAGCAGCCCTCCGGGGTTTAACTATGGCTACACCTTC,CASSPPGFNYGYTF,TRBJ1-2,few,14,-,TRBV11-2
TGTGCCAGCAGCCAAGTCCAGGGGGGTAAGCTGTTTTTT,CASSQVQGGKLFF,TRBJ1-4,-,13,TRBD1,TRBV14
TGTGCCAGCAGCTTAGGGGCTAGCTGGAACACCGGGGAGCTGTTTTTT,CASSLGASWNTGELFF,TRBJ2-2,-,16,-,TRBV11-3
TGTGCCAGTGGCAGGGGGAACTATGGCTACACCTTC,CASGRGNYGYTF,TRBJ1-2,-,12,TRBD1,TRBV19
TGTGCCAGCAGCGATGCAGCGGGAAACGGGGAGCTGTTTTTT,CASSDAAGNGELFF,TRBJ2-2,-,14,TRBD2,TRBV2
TGTGCCAGCAGTTTTTATACCGGGACAGGGGAGCGTCAGCCCCAGCATTTT,CASSFYTGTGERQPQHF,TRBJ1-5,-,17,TRBD1,TRBV5-4
TGTGCCAGCAGTTTGGTCATTTTGGCGTCAGGGAATCAGCCCCAGCATTTT,CASSLVILASGNQPQHF,TRBJ1-5,-,17,-,TRBV27
TGCAGTGCTACAACAGGATCTGGCTACACCTTC,CSATTGSGYTF,TRBJ1-2,-,11,-,TRBV20-1
TGTGCCAGCAGTCCGACTAGGGACCGTAAATTAGGGTCCTATAATTCACCCCTCCACTTT,CASSPTRDRKLGSYNSPLHF,TRBJ1-6,-,20,-,TRBV27
TGTGCCAGCAAGGCCACGAGGAACTACAATGAGCAGTTCTTC,CASKATRNYNEQFF,TRBJ2-1,-,14,-,TRBV27
TGTGCCAGCAGCTTAAAGAACACAGTCCCGGGACTAGCGGGAGGTATCCGGGATGAGCAGTTCTTC,CASSLKNTVPGLAGGIRDEQFF,TRBJ2-1,-,22,TRBD2,TRBV7-3
TGTGCCAGCAGCCAAGCTTCTAGCGGGAGAACAGATACGCAGTATTTT,CASSQASSGRTDTQYF,TRBJ2-3,-,16,TRBD2,TRBV3-1/TRBV3-2
TGTGCCAGCAGCTCGCTAGTCGGGACTAGCGGGAGGGCCAGGGTTAATGAGCAGTTCTTC,CASSSLVGTSGRARVNEQFF,TRBJ2-1,-,20,TRBD2,TRBV5-8
TGTGCCAGCACCCTCACTAGCGGGGCCTACGAGCAGTACTTC,CASTLTSGAYEQYF,TRBJ2-7,-,14,TRBD2,TRBV2